These 6 T cell receptor beta chains came from one sample sequenced in a study of blood T cell repertoires in COVID-19. Produced via immunoSEQ multiplex PCR; TCRdb's table is partial and in-frame only. The profile shows about 210,000 clones, 84% of them singletons. Sequencing used peripheral blood. The receptor source for this set is an elderly woman with COVID-19, enrolled during active disease.

This clone came up once. The chain has TRBV5-4 and TRBJ2-5, with TRBD2 matching 7 bases. The CDR3 is 14 residues long. The germline gives CDR1 SGHNT, CDR2 YYREEE (reference sequence). V lost 3 bases to trimming and J lost 5 bases; unmatched junction nucleotides: 7. The CDR3 bases are TGTGCCAGCAGCTACCCGGGGGGTGCGGAGACCCAGTACTTC. Protein: CASSYPGGAETQYF. The full variable domain, rest sourced from reference TRBV5-4 and TRBJ2-5, is ETGVTQSPTHLIKTRGQQVTLRCSSQSGHNTVSWYQQALGQGPQFIFQYYREEENGRGNFPPRFSGLQFPNYSSELNVNALELDDSALYLCASSYPGGAETQYFGPGTRLLVL.

The V and J genes are TRBV19 and TRBJ1-1, with 9 nucleotides matching TRBD1. The germline V gene has CDR1 LNHDA and CDR2 SQIVND (reference sequence). The CDR3 is made up of 14 amino acids. Trimming removed 5 bases from V and 11 bases from J; junction bases left unmatched: 12. DNA for the CDR3: TGTGCCAGTAGTTTGGCAACAGGGGGCGCGTCGGCTTTCTTT. Protein product: CASSLATGGASAFF.

The chain joins TRBV7-9 to TRBJ2-3; D possibly corresponds to TRBD2 (6 bases). Trimming pared 4 bases from V and 4 bases from J, leaving 15 bases between. The CDR3 has 15 amino acids. Germline lookup yields CDR1 SEHNR and CDR2 FQNEAQ (reference sequence). CDR3 coding DNA: TGTGCCAGCAGCTCCACTAGCTCGGTCCCAGATACGCAGTATTTT. Encoded protein: CASSSTSSVPDTQYF.

V is TRBV5-1 and J is TRBJ2-7; possible D gene TRBD1, 6 bases. Germline loops: CDR1 SGHRS, CDR2 YFSETQ. The CDR3 totals 16 residues. The V gene lost 4 bases and the J gene lost 1 base, with 18 bases spanning the gap. This chain's CDR3 is CASSPRGGSTSYEQYF. As DNA, the CDR3 is TGCGCCAGCAGCCCCAGAGGGGGATCGACTTCCTACGAGCAGTACTTC.

This clone has just a few counts. The rearrangement joins TRBV23-1 to TRBJ1-1; D is uncertain. TRBV23-1 is an ORF for which the function is uncertain. V lost 11 bases and J lost 6, with 10 bases in between. This CDR3 is 10 amino acids long. CDR3 nucleotide sequence: TGCGCCCGTGGAGCAGCTGAAGCTTTCTTT. As protein: CARGAAEAFF.

The chain couples TRBV5-5 to TRBJ1-3; no clear D. The CDR3 runs to 16 residues. CDR1 SGHKS and CDR2 YYEKEE come from the germline V gene (reference sequence). The V and J ends lost 2 bases and 0 bases respectively, with 12 bases between them. The CDR3 reads CASSFLSVDSGNTIYF. CDR3 DNA sequence: TGTGCCAGCAGCTTTCTTTCGGTCGACTCTGGAAACACCATATATTTT.